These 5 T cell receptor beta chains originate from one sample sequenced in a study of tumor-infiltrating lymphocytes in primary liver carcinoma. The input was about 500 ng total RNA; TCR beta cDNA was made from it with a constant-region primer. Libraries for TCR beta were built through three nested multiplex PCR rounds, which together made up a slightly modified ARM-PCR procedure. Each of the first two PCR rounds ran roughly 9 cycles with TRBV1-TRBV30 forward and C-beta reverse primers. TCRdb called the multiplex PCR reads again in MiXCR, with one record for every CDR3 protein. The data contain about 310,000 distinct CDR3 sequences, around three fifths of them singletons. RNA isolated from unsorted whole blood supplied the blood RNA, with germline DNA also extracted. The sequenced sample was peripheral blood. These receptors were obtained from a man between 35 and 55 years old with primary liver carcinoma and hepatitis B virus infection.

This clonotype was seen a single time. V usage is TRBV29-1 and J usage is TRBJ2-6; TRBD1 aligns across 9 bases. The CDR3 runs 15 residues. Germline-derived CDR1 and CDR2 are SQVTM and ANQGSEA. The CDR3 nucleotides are TGCAGTGTGGGACAGGGCCACTCTGGGGCCAACATCTTGACTTTC. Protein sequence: CSVGQGHSGANILTF.

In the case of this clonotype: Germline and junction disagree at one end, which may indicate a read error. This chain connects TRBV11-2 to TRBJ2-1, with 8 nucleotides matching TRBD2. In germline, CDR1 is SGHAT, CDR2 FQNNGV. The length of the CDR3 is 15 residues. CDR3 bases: TGTGCCAACAGCACTCTAGCGGGTGGGCCCAATGAGCAGTTCTTC. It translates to CANSTLAGGPNEQFF. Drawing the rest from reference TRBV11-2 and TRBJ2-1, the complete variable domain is EAGVAQSPRYKIIEKRQSVAFWCNPISGHATLYWYQQILGQGPKLLIQFQNNGVVDDSQLPKDRFSAERLKGVDSTLKIQPAKLEDSAVYLCANSTLAGGPNEQFFGPGTRLTVL.

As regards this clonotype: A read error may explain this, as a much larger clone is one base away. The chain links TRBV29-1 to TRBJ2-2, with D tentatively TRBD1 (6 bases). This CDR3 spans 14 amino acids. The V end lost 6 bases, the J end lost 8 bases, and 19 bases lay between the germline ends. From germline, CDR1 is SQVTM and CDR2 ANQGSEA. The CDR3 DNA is TGCAGCGTGGAAATGAAGATGGGGACAGGGGAGCTGTTTTTT. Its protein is CSVEMKMGTGELFF.

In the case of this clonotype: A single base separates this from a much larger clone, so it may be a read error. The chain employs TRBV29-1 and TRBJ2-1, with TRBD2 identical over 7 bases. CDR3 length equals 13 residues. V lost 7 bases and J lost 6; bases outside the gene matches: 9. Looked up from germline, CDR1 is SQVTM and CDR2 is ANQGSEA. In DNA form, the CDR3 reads TGCAGCGATCAAGGACTAGGTTCCAATGAGCAGTTCTTC. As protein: CSDQGLGSNEQFF.

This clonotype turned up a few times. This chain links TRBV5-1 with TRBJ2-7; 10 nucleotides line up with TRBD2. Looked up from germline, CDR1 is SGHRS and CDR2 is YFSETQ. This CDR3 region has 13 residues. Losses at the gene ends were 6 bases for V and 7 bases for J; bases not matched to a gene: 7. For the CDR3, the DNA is TGCGCCAGCAACCTAGCGGGAGCAGGGGAGCAGTACTTC. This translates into CASNLAGAGEQYF. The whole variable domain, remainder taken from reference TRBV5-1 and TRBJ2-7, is KAGVTQTPRYLIKTRGQQVTLSCSPISGHRSVSWYQQTPGQGLQFLFEYFSETQRNKGNFPGRFSGRQFSNSRSEMNVSTLELGDSALYLCASNLAGAGEQYFGPGTRLTVT.